Below, 2 T cell receptor beta chains from the same sample are listed, as sequenced in a study of human T cells and chemical hapten exposure. Time point reported: pre-sensitization, week 0. Treatment indicated: therapeutic diphenylcyclopropenone sensitization with weekly scalp DPC. TCRdb reanalysed the RACE reads using MiXCR and keeps one entry per CDR3 protein. The sample has about 62,000 distinct CDR3 sequences, about 7% seen once; the top ten hold roughly 1.7%. The specimen was whole blood, collected in connection with sensitization to the hapten diphenylcyclopropenone (DPC). The origin of the receptors is a woman younger than 45 with alopecia areata. Some clones in this sample may be carry-over from other donors' samples.

This clonotype was observed many times. The chain is built from TRBV5-5 and TRBJ2-5; possibly TRBD1 for D (5 bases). V was trimmed by 1 base and J by 3 bases, leaving 7 bases between them. Germline V lookup: CDR1 SGHKS, CDR2 YYEKEE (reference sequence). The CDR3 has 13 amino acids. The chain's CDR3 is CASSLRREETQYF. CDR3 DNA: TGTGCCAGCAGCTTGCGCAGGGAAGAGACCCAGTACTTC.

In this sample, this clonotype turned up many times. The V and J genes are TRBV20-1 and TRBJ1-1; 7 nucleotides align to TRBD1. CDR1 DFQATT and CDR2 SNEGSKA come from the germline V gene (reference sequence). This CDR3 is built from 14 residues. V was pared by 3 bases and J by 3 bases, with 7 bases of the junction left unmatched. DNA for the CDR3: TGCAGTGCTAGGGGAAACCAGGGGGACACTGAAGCTTTCTTT. It is translated as CSARGNQGDTEAFF.